Listed below are T cell receptor beta chains from one sample, sequenced in a study of Graves' ophthalmopathy and Graves' hyperthyroidism. TCRdb processed the multiplex PCR reads anew with MiXCR; each CDR3 protein has one entry. There are about 210,000 distinct CDR3 sequences in the sample; under 30% occur only once, and around 9.8% lies in the top ten. The material sequenced was peripheral blood. The origin of the receptors is a man aged 45-65 years with Graves' ophthalmopathy. Each CDR3 is given with its conserved first and last residue. A D gene is named only where the DNA matches it firmly. Clone size, where shown, is once, few, many, or a class for clones that have expanded.

j_gene,v_gene,abundance,d_gene,CDR3nt,CDR3aa
TRBJ2-7,TRBV28,many,TRBD2,TGTGCCAGCAGTCCCAGCCCAGCGGGAGGCCTCTCCTACGAGCAGTACTTC,CASSPSPAGGLSYEQYF
TRBJ2-2,TRBV7-9,many,NA,TGTGCCAGCAGCCCGGGACACCCGGCTCTCGGGGAGCTGTTTTTT,CASSPGHPALGELFF
TRBJ2-7,TRBV4-1,many,NA,TGCGCCAGCAGCCAAGTCGTCCGGGGCGCCGAGCGGTACTTC,CASSQVVRGAERYF
TRBJ1-5,TRBV12-3/TRBV12-4,many,TRBD1,TGTGCCAGCAGGACGACAGGGCCCCTCGGGGAAAAGCCCCAGCATTTT,CASRTTGPLGEKPQHF
TRBJ2-5,TRBV6-5,few,TRBD2,TGTGCCAGCAGTTTCACTAGCGGGGGTCTGCAAGAGACCCAGTACTTC,CASSFTSGGLQETQYF
TRBJ2-7,TRBV28,many,NA,TGTGCCAGCAGTTTATGGCAGGGGACCTACGAGCAGTACTTC,CASSLWQGTYEQYF
TRBJ2-5,TRBV11-1,many,TRBD2,TGTGCCAGCAGCTTACTCCCGGGACTAGCGGGAGAAGGGAGAGAGACCCAGTACTTC,CASSLLPGLAGEGRETQYF
TRBJ2-7,TRBV29-1,many,TRBD1,TGCAGCGTTGAAGATCTCCCGGGACAGGGGGCTGGGGAGCAGTACTTC,CSVEDLPGQGAGEQYF
TRBJ1-1,TRBV15,many,TRBD1,TGTGCCACCAGCAGGGGCCACCGACAGGGGGGCACTGAAGCTTTCTTT,CATSRGHRQGGTEAFF
TRBJ1-1,TRBV28,many,NA,TGTGCCAGCACCTTTAGAGGGAACACTGAAGCTTTCTTT,CASTFRGNTEAFF
TRBJ1-3,TRBV15,NA,NA,TGTGCCACCAGCAGGGACCAGGTCAGCTCTGGAAACACCATATATTTT,CATSRDQVSSGNTIYF
TRBJ2-5,TRBV29-1,many,NA,TGCAGCGTTCTTGGGGGGCTGGGCGATGAGACCCAGTACTTC,CSVLGGLGDETQYF
TRBJ2-2,TRBV19,many,TRBD1,TGTGCCACAACCGTGACAGGGGTTGACACCGGGGAGCTGTTTTTT,CATTVTGVDTGELFF
TRBJ1-6,TRBV28,NA,NA,TGTGCCAGCAGTAACAACAGGGATTGGTCACCCCTCCACTTT,CASSNNRDWSPLHF
TRBJ2-7,TRBV7-6,many,NA,TGTGCCAGCAGCTTAAGGGCTCGTACCGGCCTCTACGAGCAGTACTTC,CASSLRARTGLYEQYF
TRBJ2-7,TRBV4-1,many,TRBD1,TGCGCCAGCAGCCAGGGGACAGGGTACTACGAGCAGTACTTC,CASSQGTGYYEQYF
TRBJ2-7,TRBV27,many,NA,TGTGCCAGCAGTTTGTCGGCCGGCTACGAGCAGTACTTC,CASSLSAGYEQYF
TRBJ2-5,TRBV20-1,NA,TRBD1,TGCAGTACGGACAGGCAAGAGACCCAGTACTTC,CSTDRQETQYF
TRBJ2-5,TRBV20-1,many,NA,TGCAGTGCTAGAGATCTAGGAGGGGCTGGGACCCAGTACTTC,CSARDLGGAGTQYF
TRBJ2-2,TRBV19,many,TRBD1,TGTGCCAGTAAGCGGGACAGGGATCCCGGGGAGCTGTTTTTT,CASKRDRDPGELFF
TRBJ2-7,TRBV28,NA,TRBD1,TGTGCCAGCAGTTTAAGGGGGCAGAACCGCTACGAGCAGTACTTC,CASSLRGQNRYEQYF
TRBJ1-2,TRBV28,NA,NA,TGTGCCAGCAGTTTTATGGGGGCGATATTTAACTATGGCTACACCTTC,CASSFMGAIFNYGYTF
TRBJ2-7,TRBV7-2,many,NA,TGTGCCAGCAGCTTAGCCCTGTCGAGCTCCTACGAGCAGTACTTC,CASSLALSSSYEQYF
TRBJ1-5,TRBV12-3/TRBV12-4,many,NA,TGTGCCAGCAGTTTCCGGGGGGTCGACAATCAGCCCCAGCATTTT,CASSFRGVDNQPQHF
TRBJ2-7,TRBV28,NA,TRBD2,TGTGCCAGCAGTCCTATGGGTAGCGGGAGTAGATACGAGCAGTACTTC,CASSPMGSGSRYEQYF
TRBJ2-2,TRBV5-1,many,NA,TGCGCCAGCTCTGGGGCAGCCATAACCGGGGAGCTGTTTTTT,CASSGAAITGELFF
TRBJ1-1,TRBV6-1,NA,TRBD1,TGTGCCAGCAGCGAATGGGGCTACAGGGGGAACACTGAAGCTTTCTTT,CASSEWGYRGNTEAFF
TRBJ2-5,TRBV27,many,TRBD1,TGTGCCAGCAGTCACGGGACAGGGTTGGCGGAGACCCAGTACTTC,CASSHGTGLAETQYF
TRBJ2-5,TRBV7-9,NA,NA,TGTGCCAGCAGCCGGACCGGACCCCAGGCCCAGTACTTC,CASSRTGPQAQYF
TRBJ2-5,TRBV12-3/TRBV12-4,NA,TRBD2,TGTGCCAGCAGTATGACTAGCGGGTACCAAGAGACCCAGTACTTC,CASSMTSGYQETQYF
TRBJ1-2,TRBV6-1,NA,NA,TGTGCCAGCCTGTCCCCCAGGGGTGTTTCTAACTATGGCTACACCTTC,CASLSPRGVSNYGYTF
TRBJ1-5,TRBV6-5,NA,NA,TGTGCCAGCAGTTCACCCTTGGGGACTAGCAATCAGCCCCAGCATTTT,CASSSPLGTSNQPQHF
TRBJ2-5,TRBV28,NA,NA,TGTGCCAGCAGTTCCTACGACAGGGAGACCCAGTACTTC,CASSSYDRETQYF
TRBJ2-7,TRBV30,once,NA,TGTGCCTGGAGAAGCGAACGCACAGCCTACGAGCAGTACTTC,CAWRSERTAYEQYF
TRBJ2-7,TRBV9,NA,NA,TGTGCCAGCAGCGTAGGGGGCGGGATGACCTACGAGCAGTACTTC,CASSVGGGMTYEQYF
TRBJ2-2,TRBV2,few,NA,TGTGCCAGTATGAGGGCCCTTTCTTACACCGGGGAGCTGTTTTTT,CASMRALSYTGELFF
TRBJ2-2,TRBV7-8,many,NA,TGTGCCAGCAGCTTAGCTAGCCCGAGCCCAACCGGGGAGCTGTTTTTT,CASSLASPSPTGELFF
TRBJ2-7,TRBV20-1,NA,NA,TGCAGTGCTAGAGATAAAGGGGATGGACCCTACGAGCAGTACTTC,CSARDKGDGPYEQYF
TRBJ2-5,TRBV29-1,many,NA,TGCAGCGTTGTTCAAGAGACCCAGTACTTC,CSVVQETQYF
TRBJ1-2,TRBV6-2/TRBV6-3,many,NA,TGTGCCAGCAGACCCATCGGACAGTTCGGGGGAGATGGCTACACCTTC,CASRPIGQFGGDGYTF
TRBJ2-7,TRBV7-2,NA,NA,TGTGCCAGCAGCTTAGACTCAAAAGGGCAGTACTTC,CASSLDSKGQYF
TRBJ1-5,TRBV4-1,once,NA,TGCGCCAGCAGCCAAACAACAGGGTCGGATCAGCCCCAGCATTTT,CASSQTTGSDQPQHF
TRBJ1-6,TRBV4-2,NA,NA,TGTGCCAGCAGCACAGAGTCGAGGACTGATTCACCCCTCCACTTT,CASSTESRTDSPLHF
TRBJ2-2,TRBV29-1,many,NA,TGCAGCGGTTTACCGGGGAACACCGGGGAGCTGTTTTTT,CSGLPGNTGELFF
TRBJ2-4,TRBV11-3,many,NA,TGTGCCAGCAGCTTTTCGGATGGTAACATTCAGTACTTC,CASSFSDGNIQYF
TRBJ1-2,TRBV12-3/TRBV12-4,many,NA,TGTGCCAGCAGTTTAAGAAACTATGGCTACACCTTC,CASSLRNYGYTF
TRBJ2-7,TRBV15,NA,NA,TGTGCCACCAGCACGCCAGGGCTCGGAGACGAGCAGTACTTC,CATSTPGLGDEQYF
TRBJ1-2,TRBV5-1,many,NA,TGCGCCAGCAGCTTGGTCCAGTCGGAAGGCTACACCTTC,CASSLVQSEGYTF
TRBJ2-2,TRBV19,many,NA,TGTGCCAGTAGTATGAGGACTACGACCGCCGGGGAGCTGTTTTTT,CASSMRTTTAGELFF
TRBJ1-1,TRBV6-5,many,NA,TGTGCCAGCATTCTGGTTTCGGGGATGAACACTGAAGCTTTCTTT,CASILVSGMNTEAFF
TRBJ2-5,TRBV10-3,many,NA,TGTGCCAGCAACGAAATAGGGGACCAAGAGACCCAGTACTTC,CASNEIGDQETQYF
TRBJ2-7,TRBV7-2,many,TRBD1,TGTGCCAGCAGCCGAGACAGGGCCGAGCAGTACTTC,CASSRDRAEQYF
TRBJ2-2,TRBV24-1,many,NA,TGTGCCACCAGTGATTTGACCGACACCGGGGAGCTGTTTTTT,CATSDLTDTGELFF
TRBJ2-7,TRBV28,many,NA,TGTGCCAGCAGTGTAGTGCAGGGCACCTACGAGCAGTACTTC,CASSVVQGTYEQYF
TRBJ2-5,TRBV4-1,many,NA,TGCGCCAGCAGCCAACATGGGGGGCGGTTACAAGAGACCCAGTACTTC,CASSQHGGRLQETQYF
TRBJ2-5,TRBV4-1,many,NA,TGCGCCAGCAGCCAAGATAGCCAAAAGACCCAGTACTTC,CASSQDSQKTQYF
TRBJ1-5,TRBV30,many,NA,TGTGCCTGGAGTGGGTGGTACAATCAGCCCCAGCATTTT,CAWSGWYNQPQHF
TRBJ1-1,TRBV28,many,NA,TGTGCCAGCAGTTCCTTCCCGGGGGGGGGCACTGAAGCTTTCTTT,CASSSFPGGGTEAFF
TRBJ1-1,TRBV30,many,NA,TGTGCCTGGATGGTCGGCACTGAAGCTTTCTTT,CAWMVGTEAFF